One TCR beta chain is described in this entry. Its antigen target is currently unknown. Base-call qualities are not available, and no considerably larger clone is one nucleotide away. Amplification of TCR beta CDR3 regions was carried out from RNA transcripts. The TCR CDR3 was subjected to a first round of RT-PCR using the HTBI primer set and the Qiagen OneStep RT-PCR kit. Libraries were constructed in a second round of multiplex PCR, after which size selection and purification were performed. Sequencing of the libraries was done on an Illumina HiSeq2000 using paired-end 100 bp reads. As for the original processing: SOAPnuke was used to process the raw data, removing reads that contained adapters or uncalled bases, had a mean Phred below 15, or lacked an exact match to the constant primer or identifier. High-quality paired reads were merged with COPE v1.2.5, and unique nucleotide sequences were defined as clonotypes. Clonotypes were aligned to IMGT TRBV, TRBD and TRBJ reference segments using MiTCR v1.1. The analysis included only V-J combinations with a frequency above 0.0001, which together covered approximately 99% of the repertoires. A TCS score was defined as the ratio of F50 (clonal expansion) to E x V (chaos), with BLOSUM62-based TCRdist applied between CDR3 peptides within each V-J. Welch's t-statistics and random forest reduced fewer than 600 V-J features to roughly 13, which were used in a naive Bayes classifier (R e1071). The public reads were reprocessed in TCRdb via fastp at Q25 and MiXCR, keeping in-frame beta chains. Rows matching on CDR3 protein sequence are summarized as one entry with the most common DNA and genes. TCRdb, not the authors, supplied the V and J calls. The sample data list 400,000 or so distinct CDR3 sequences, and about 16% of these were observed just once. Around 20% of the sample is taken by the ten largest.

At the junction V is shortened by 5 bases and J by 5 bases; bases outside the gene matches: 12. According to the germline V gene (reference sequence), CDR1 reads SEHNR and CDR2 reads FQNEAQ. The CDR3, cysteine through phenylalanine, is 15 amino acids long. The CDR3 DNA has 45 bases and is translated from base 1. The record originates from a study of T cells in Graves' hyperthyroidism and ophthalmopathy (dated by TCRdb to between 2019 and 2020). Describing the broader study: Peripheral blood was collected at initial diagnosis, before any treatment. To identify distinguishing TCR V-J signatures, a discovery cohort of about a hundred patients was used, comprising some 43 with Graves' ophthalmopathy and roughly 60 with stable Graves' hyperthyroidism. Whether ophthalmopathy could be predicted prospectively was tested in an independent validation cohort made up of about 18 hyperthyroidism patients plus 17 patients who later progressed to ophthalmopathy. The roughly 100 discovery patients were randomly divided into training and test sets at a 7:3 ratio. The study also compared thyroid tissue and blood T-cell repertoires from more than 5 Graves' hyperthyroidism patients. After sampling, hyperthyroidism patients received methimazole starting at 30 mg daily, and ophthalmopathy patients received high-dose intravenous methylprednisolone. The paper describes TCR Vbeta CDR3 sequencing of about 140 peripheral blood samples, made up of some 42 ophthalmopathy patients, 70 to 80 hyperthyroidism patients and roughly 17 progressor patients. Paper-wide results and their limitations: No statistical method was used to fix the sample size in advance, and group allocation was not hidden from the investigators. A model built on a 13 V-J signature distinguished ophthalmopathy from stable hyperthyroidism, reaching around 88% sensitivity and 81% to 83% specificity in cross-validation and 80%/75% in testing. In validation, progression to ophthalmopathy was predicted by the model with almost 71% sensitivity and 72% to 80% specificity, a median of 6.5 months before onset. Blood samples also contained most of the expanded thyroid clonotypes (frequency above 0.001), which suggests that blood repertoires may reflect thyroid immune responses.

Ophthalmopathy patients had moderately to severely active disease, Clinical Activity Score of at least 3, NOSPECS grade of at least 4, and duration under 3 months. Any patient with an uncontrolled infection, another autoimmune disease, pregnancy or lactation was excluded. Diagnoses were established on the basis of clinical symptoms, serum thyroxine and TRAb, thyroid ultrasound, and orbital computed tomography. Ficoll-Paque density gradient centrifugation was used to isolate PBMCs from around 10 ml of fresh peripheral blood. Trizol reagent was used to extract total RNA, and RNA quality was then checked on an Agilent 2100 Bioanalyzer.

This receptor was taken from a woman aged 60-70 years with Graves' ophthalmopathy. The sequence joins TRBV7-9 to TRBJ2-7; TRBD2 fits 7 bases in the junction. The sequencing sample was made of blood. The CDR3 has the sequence CASSRARREFDEQYF. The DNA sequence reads TGTGCCAGCAGCCGAGCCAGGCGGGAGTTCGACGAGCAGTACTTC.